This T cell receptor beta chain was profiled in a study of T cell repertoires in cytomegalovirus infection. Study context: CMV infection plus the matching HLA type was flagged by public TCR beta signatures. Overall study findings and caveats: Using cumulative public TCR beta family frequency, the authors identified those who carried CMV together with the relevant HLA. HLA-C-restricted CMV-specific TCR beta clonotypes were dominant in the ex vivo response.

This clonotype appeared a few times. Its specificity is not known. One entry per CDR3 protein, called by TCRdb with MiXCR from the reads. The repertoire holds roughly 230,000 distinct CDR3 sequences, with approximately 22% as singletons. The sequenced material came from CD8+ T cells from PBMCs. The sequence came from a human donor in good health (CMV status not recorded). Some clones in this sample may be carry-over from other donors' samples.

CDR3 sequence (DNA): TGTGCCAGCAGCGCATATATCGCCGATACGCAGTATTTT. This sequence encodes CASSAYIADTQYF. This chain uses TRBV9 with TRBJ2-3; D is ambiguous. The germline CDR1 and CDR2 sequences are SGDLS and YYNGEE. The CDR3 runs 13 residues. Trimming shortened V by 3 bases and J by 6 bases, and 11 bases separated the two germline ends. Variable domain in full (rest from reference TRBV9 and TRBJ2-3): DSGVTQTPKHLITATGQRVTLRCSPRSGDLSVYWYQQSLDQGLQFLIQYYNGEERAKGNILERFSAQQFPDLHSELNLSSLELGDSALYFCASSAYIADTQYFGPGTRLTVL.